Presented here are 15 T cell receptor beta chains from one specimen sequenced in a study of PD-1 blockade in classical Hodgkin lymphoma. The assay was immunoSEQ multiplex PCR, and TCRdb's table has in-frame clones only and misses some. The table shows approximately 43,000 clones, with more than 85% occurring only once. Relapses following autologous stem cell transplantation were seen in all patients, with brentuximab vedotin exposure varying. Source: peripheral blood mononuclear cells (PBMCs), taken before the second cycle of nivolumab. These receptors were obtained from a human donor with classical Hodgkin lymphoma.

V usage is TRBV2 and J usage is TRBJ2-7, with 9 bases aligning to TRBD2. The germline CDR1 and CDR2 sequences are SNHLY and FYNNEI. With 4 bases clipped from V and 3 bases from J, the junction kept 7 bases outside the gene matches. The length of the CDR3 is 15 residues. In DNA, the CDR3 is TGTGCCAGCAGTGCCCCTAGCGGGACTAACTACGAGCAGTACTTC. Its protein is CASSAPSGTNYEQYF.

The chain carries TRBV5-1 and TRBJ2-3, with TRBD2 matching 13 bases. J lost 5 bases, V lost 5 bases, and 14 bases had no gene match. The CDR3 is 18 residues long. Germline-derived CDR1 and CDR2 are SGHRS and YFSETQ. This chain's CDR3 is CASSISGTSGVWLDTQYF. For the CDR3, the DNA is TGCGCCAGCAGTATCTCCGGGACTAGCGGGGTTTGGTTAGATACGCAGTATTTT.

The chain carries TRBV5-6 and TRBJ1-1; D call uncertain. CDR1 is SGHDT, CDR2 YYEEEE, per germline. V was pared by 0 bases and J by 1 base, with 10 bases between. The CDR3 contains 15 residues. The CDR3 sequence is CASSLGLGGNTEAFF. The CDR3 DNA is TGTGCCAGCAGCTTGGGGCTGGGAGGGAACACTGAAGCTTTCTTT.

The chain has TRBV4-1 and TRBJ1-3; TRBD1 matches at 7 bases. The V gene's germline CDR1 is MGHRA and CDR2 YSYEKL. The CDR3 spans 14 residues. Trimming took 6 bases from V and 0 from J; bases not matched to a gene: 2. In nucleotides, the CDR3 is TGCGCCAGCAGGCCAGGGGGCTCTGGAAACACCATATATTTT. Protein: CASRPGGSGNTIYF.

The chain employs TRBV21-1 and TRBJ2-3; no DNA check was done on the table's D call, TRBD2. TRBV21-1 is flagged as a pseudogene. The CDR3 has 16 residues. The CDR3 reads CASSSQTSGSPDTQYF. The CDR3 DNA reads TGTGCCAGCAGCTCCCAGACTAGCGGGAGCCCAGATACGCAGTATTTT.

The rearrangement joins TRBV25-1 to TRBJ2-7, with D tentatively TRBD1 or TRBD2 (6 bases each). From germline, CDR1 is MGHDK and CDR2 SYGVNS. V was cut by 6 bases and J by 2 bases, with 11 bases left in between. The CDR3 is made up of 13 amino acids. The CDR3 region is CASRAGHPYEQYF. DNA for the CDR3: TGTGCCAGCAGGGCGGGACACCCCTACGAGCAGTACTTC.

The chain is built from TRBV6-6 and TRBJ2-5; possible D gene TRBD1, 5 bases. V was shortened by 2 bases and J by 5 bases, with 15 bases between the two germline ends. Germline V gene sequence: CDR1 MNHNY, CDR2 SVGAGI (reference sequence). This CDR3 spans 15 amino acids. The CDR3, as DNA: TGTGCCAGCAGTTACGGGGCACTGTCCCCGGAGACCCAGTACTTC. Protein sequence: CASSYGALSPETQYF.

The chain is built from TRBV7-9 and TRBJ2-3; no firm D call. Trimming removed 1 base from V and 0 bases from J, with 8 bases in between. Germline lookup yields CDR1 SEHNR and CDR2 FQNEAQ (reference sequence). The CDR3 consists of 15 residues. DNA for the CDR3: TGTGCCAGCAGCTTAGTTGGCGGTAGCACAGATACGCAGTATTTT. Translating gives CASSLVGGSTDTQYF.

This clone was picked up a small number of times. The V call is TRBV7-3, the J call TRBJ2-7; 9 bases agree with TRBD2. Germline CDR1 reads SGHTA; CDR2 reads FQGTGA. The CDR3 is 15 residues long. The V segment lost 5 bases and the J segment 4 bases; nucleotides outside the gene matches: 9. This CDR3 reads CASSPRAGGPYEQYF. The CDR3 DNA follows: TGTGCCAGCAGCCCTAGGGCGGGAGGGCCGTACGAGCAGTACTTC.

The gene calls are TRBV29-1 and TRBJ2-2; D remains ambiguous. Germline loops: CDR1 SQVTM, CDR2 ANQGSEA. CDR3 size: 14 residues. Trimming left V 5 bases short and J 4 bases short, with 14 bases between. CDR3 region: CSVRVLGSTGELFF. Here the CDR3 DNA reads TGCAGCGTTCGGGTTCTGGGCAGCACCGGGGAGCTGTTTTTT.

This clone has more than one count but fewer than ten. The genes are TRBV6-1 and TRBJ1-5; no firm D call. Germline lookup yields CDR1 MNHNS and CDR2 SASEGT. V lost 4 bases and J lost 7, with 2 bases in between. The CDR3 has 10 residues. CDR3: CASSVQPQHF. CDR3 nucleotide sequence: TGTGCCAGCAGTGTCCAGCCCCAGCATTTT.

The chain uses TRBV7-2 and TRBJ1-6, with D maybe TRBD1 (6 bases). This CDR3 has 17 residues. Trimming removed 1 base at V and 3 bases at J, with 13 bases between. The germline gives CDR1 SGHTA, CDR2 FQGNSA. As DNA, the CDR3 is TGTGCCAGCAGCTTAGTGGCACAGGGAAACTATAATTCACCCCTCCACTTT. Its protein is CASSLVAQGNYNSPLHF.

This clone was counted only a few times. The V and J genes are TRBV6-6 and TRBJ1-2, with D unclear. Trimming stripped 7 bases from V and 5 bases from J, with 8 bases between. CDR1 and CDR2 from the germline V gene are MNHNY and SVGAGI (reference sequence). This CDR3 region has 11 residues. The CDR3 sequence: CASTSGYGYTF. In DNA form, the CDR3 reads TGTGCCAGCACCAGTGGATATGGCTACACCTTC.

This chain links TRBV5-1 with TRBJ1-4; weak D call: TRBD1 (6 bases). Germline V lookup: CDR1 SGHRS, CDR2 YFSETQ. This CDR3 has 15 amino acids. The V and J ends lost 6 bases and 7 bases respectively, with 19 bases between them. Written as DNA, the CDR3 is TGCGCCAGCATGAAAACAGGGCTTTTTCGTGAAAAACTGTTTTTT. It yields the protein CASMKTGLFREKLFF.

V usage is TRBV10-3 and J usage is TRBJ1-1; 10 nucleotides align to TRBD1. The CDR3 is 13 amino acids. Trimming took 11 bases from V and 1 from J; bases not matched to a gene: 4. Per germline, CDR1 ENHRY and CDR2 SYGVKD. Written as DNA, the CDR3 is TGTGCCTCCGGACAGGGGGAGAACACTGAAGCTTTCTTT. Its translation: CASGQGENTEAFF.